Each of the 25 T cell receptor beta chains below was sequenced from the same sample in a study of type 1 regulatory T cells (dated by TCRdb to the early 2020s). The antigens these receptors bind are not known. TCRdb names Illumina MiSeq as the instrument used. Starting from the raw public reads, TCRdb applied fastp trimming at Q25, assembled clones with MiXCR and retained in-frame beta chains. All rows with the same CDR3 protein become a single entry with the most common DNA and genes. The sample table lists 60,000 to 70,000 distinct CDR3 sequences, about 48% of them with a count of one. The ten largest clones capture roughly 2.2% of the sample. The sequenced sample was cultured non-Tr1 T cells, either the whole culture or a sorted T cell fraction (not recorded which). Interpreted using the paper, the cell subset or site label stands for: non-Tr1 population from the T-allo10 product. These receptors all stem from a human donor in good health.

As concerns this clonotype: The junction does not match germline at one end; this may be a read error. The V and J genes are TRBV5-5 and TRBJ1-4; D remains ambiguous. This CDR3 comprises 15 residues. Germline assignment: CDR1 SGHKS and CDR2 YYEKEE (reference sequence). The CDR3 region is CVSSLDRLVGEKLFF. The CDR3 DNA is TGTGTCAGCAGCTTGGATCGGTTAGTGGGCGAAAAACTGTTTTTT.

The rearrangement links TRBV27 to TRBJ2-2; no firm D call. CDR1 is MNHEY, CDR2 SMNVEV, per germline (reference sequence). The CDR3 length is 14 residues. V was shortened by 3 bases and J by 7 bases, with 12 bases between the two germline ends. The CDR3 bases are TGTGCCAGCAGTTTGGGTAGGGCCGTCGGGGAGCTGTTTTTT. The encoded protein is CASSLGRAVGELFF.

The V and J genes are TRBV28 and TRBJ2-3; 7 bases are shared with TRBD2. Germline V CDR1 and CDR2: MDHEN, SYDVKM. The ends lost 5 bases at V and 0 bases at J; junction bases unmatched: 2. The length of the CDR3 is 14 residues. The CDR3 region is CASSGRASTDTQYF. CDR3 DNA: TGTGCCAGCAGTGGGAGGGCTAGCACAGATACGCAGTATTTT.

The chain links TRBV7-9 to TRBJ1-2; D remains unclear. In germline, CDR1 is SEHNR, CDR2 FQNEAQ (reference sequence). The CDR3 length is 14 residues. Trimming shortened V by 0 bases and J by 5 bases, and 10 bases separated the two germline ends. The CDR3 here is CASSLAPPGYGYTF. The CDR3 DNA follows: TGTGCCAGCAGCTTAGCGCCGCCGGGGTATGGCTACACCTTC.

This chain links TRBV18 with TRBJ2-1; D not resolved. V dropped 2 bases and J dropped 3 bases, with 8 bases sitting between them. The length of the CDR3 is 14 residues. Germline CDR1 is KGHSH and CDR2 is LQKENI. The CDR3 coding sequence is TGTGCCAGCTCACCAACGATCGGCTACAATGAGCAGTTCTTC. Residues: CASSPTIGYNEQFF.

This clonotype has just a few counts. The V gene is TRBV6-2 or TRBV6-3, the J gene TRBJ2-7; D is uncertain. Germline loops: CDR1 MNHEY, CDR2 SVGEGT. The CDR3 consists of 12 residues. Trimming removed 8 bases from V and 3 bases from J, with 11 bases in between. The CDR3 is CASGRPIYEQYF. The CDR3 DNA is TGTGCCAGCGGAAGGCCGATCTACGAGCAGTACTTC.

The rearrangement uses TRBV12-3 or TRBV12-4 and TRBJ2-3; D is ambiguous. This CDR3 is built from 15 residues. Trimming removed 4 bases at V and 0 bases at J, with 11 bases between. The chain's CDR3 is CASSYSTASTDTQYF. The CDR3, as DNA: TGTGCCAGCAGTTACAGTACAGCTAGCACAGATACGCAGTATTTT.

J is TRBJ2-2 and V is TRBV4-1, with 12 positions matching TRBD1. With 1 base clipped from V and 6 bases from J, the junction kept 6 bases outside the gene matches. CDR1 and CDR2 (germline): MGHRA, YSYEKL. CDR3 length: 17 residues. In DNA, the CDR3 is TGCGCCAGCAGCCAAGGGGGGGACAGGGGGCTTGCCGGGGAGCTGTTTTTT. Its translation is CASSQGGDRGLAGELFF.

This clonotype was observed a handful of times. V usage is TRBV24-1 and J usage is TRBJ2-3; the D call may be TRBD1 or TRBD2 (5 bases each). Between the trimmed V and J ends, which lost 8 bases and 5 bases, there was a span of 16 bases. The CDR3 is made up of 14 amino acids. CDR1 is KGHDR, CDR2 SFDVKD, per germline. CDR3 nucleotides: TGTGCCACCAACCCGGGACCTAACGGAGATACGCAGTATTTT. This translates into CATNPGPNGDTQYF.

The chain is built from TRBV2 and TRBJ2-7, with 11 bases that match TRBD1. CDR1 is SNHLY and CDR2 is FYNNEI in the germline V gene. This CDR3 is 14 amino acids long. Unmatched junction bases numbered 4, after V lost 7 bases and J lost 2 bases. The CDR3 loop reads CASTGTGGTYEQYF. CDR3 DNA sequence: TGTGCCAGCACAGGGACAGGGGGAACCTACGAGCAGTACTTC.

This clonotype was recorded a few times. The V and J genes are TRBV28 and TRBJ2-7, with D perhaps matching TRBD1 (5 bases). Trimming stripped 6 bases from V and 7 bases from J, with 13 bases between. Germline values: CDR1 MDHEN, CDR2 SYDVKM. CDR3 length equals 12 residues. CDR3 sequence (DNA): TGTGCCAGCAGCACGCGTCAGGGTGAGCAGTACTTC. Translated, it gives CASSTRQGEQYF.

This clonotype was detected a few times. V and J are TRBV5-1 and TRBJ1-1, with TRBD1 matching 12 bases. Germline loops: CDR1 SGHRS, CDR2 YFSETQ. Unmatched junction bases numbered 15, after V lost 5 bases and J lost 4 bases. The CDR3 is 18 amino acids. The DNA for the CDR3 is TGCGCCAGCAGTTTCGGACCGGGACAGGGGGCGCTGGGCACTGAAGCTTTCTTT. Residues: CASSFGPGQGALGTEAFF.

This clonotype showed up just a few times. The V gene is TRBV7-9, the J gene TRBJ2-1; D possibly corresponds to TRBD2 (6 bases). The ends were cut back, 10 bases at V and 9 bases at J, with 19 bases in the middle. Germline V gene sequence: CDR1 SEHNR, CDR2 FQNEAQ (reference sequence). The CDR3 is 13 residues long. The CDR3 protein is CATQRAERGEQFF. The CDR3 DNA reads TGTGCCACTCAGCGGGCCGAACGGGGTGAGCAGTTCTTC.

This clonotype has only a few counts. J is TRBJ2-5 and V is TRBV11-2, with D tentatively TRBD2 (6 bases). This CDR3 region has 14 residues. The germline V and J ends were trimmed by 7 bases and 2 bases, with 14 bases remaining between them. Germline V gives CDR1 SGHAT, CDR2 FQNNGV. CDR3 in DNA: TGTGCCAGCACCCATGGACTAACGCAAGAGACCCAGTACTTC. It encodes CASTHGLTQETQYF.

The chain combines TRBV11-3 with TRBJ2-5; tentative D call: TRBD2 (7 bases). Trimming cost V 3 bases and J 4 bases, with 18 bases left between them. Germline CDR1 reads SGHNT; CDR2 reads YENEEA. The CDR3 is made up of 16 amino acids. The CDR3 coding sequence is TGTGCCAGCAGCTTGGGAGGTTCGGGGGGCCGAGAGACCCAGTACTTC. Its translation is CASSLGGSGGRETQYF. Full variable domain (missing parts from reference TRBV11-3 and TRBJ2-5): EAGVVQSPRYKIIEKKQPVAFWCNPISGHNTLYWYLQNLGQGPELLIRYENEEAVDDSQLPKDRFSAERLKGVDSTLKIQPAELGDSAVYLCASSLGGSGGRETQYFGPGTRLLVL.

With respect to this clonotype: In this CDR3 the conserved last residue, phenylalanine or tryptophan, is missing, so a read error is likely. This rearrangement joins TRBV7-9 to TRBJ2-1, with 8 bases that match TRBD2. Germline CDR1 reads SEHNR; CDR2 reads FQNEAQ (reference sequence). V dropped 3 bases and J dropped 3; count of bases not matched to a gene: 4. The CDR3 loop spans 15 amino acids. The CDR3: CASSFTGGRYNEQFL. The CDR3 region has the DNA TGTGCCAGCAGCTTTACGGGGGGGCGCTACAATGAGCAGTTCCTC.

V gene TRBV4-3 combines with J gene TRBJ2-7, with D tentatively TRBD1 or TRBD2 (5 bases each). V was pared by 3 bases and J by 3 bases, with 15 bases between. CDR1 is LGHNA, CDR2 YSLEER, per germline. The CDR3 covers 15 residues. The CDR3 DNA reads as TGCGCCAGCAGCCATTCCTCGGGACGGGACTACGAGCAGTACTTC. Residues: CASSHSSGRDYEQYF.

V usage is TRBV14 and J usage is TRBJ2-5; 8 bases line up with TRBD2. J gave up 1 base and V 4 bases, and 8 bases lay outside the gene matches. The CDR3 is made up of 16 amino acids. Germline assignment: CDR1 SGHDN and CDR2 FVKESK. CDR3 amino acids: CASSLGERGRQETQYF. CDR3 DNA: TGTGCCAGCAGCCTCGGAGAGCGGGGGCGCCAAGAGACCCAGTACTTC.

This clonotype occurred a few times. This CDR3 is CASSPLDNGYGYTF. CDR3 nucleotides: TGTGCCAGCTCACCTTTGGACAACGGCTATGGCTACACCTTC. The genes are TRBV18 and TRBJ1-2, with TRBD1 as a possible D gene (5 bases). Trimming left V 3 bases short and J 4 bases short, with 12 bases between. The CDR3 spans 14 residues. The V gene's germline CDR1 is KGHSH and CDR2 LQKENI.

The CDR3 DNA sequence: TGTGCCAGCAGCTTACTCGTTGCGGGGCCCGACGAGCAGTACTTC. This sequence encodes CASSLLVAGPDEQYF. This chain connects TRBV7-2 to TRBJ2-7; a weak D match, TRBD2 (6 bases). With 2 bases removed from V and 5 bases from J, the gap between germline ends came to 16 bases. The CDR3 totals 15 residues. Germline CDR1 is SGHTA and CDR2 is FQGNSA.

The chain uses TRBV9 and TRBJ2-2; 8 bases are a match to TRBD2. The V gene's germline CDR1 is SGDLS and CDR2 YYNGEE. V gave up 3 bases and J gave up 7 bases; unmatched junction bases: 8. CDR3 length equals 15 residues. The CDR3 sequence: CASSAGGGAGGELFF. The CDR3 DNA reads as TGTGCCAGCAGCGCGGGAGGGGGGGCTGGCGGGGAGCTGTTTTTT.

The chain is built from TRBV5-1 and TRBJ2-7, with TRBD1 matching 7 bases. Germline V CDR1 and CDR2: SGHRS, YFSETQ. The CDR3 runs to 14 residues. Trimming cost V 4 bases and J 2 bases; bases outside gene matches: 6. In DNA form, the CDR3 reads TGCGCCAGCAGCCGGGAAGGACAGGCCTACGAGCAGTACTTC. Its translation is CASSREGQAYEQYF.

This chain links TRBV6-2 or TRBV6-3 with TRBJ1-6; D might be TRBD1 (5 bases). In germline, CDR1 is MNHEY, CDR2 SVGEGT. Trimming shortened V by 6 bases and J by 9 bases, and 15 bases separated the two germline ends. This CDR3 is built from 14 residues. Here the CDR3 DNA reads TGTGCCAGCAGCCAGCAGGGATCAAGTTCACCCCTCCACTTT. Protein sequence: CASSQQGSSSPLHF.

The CDR3 coding sequence is TGTGCCAGCAGCTCCTCAGGGGAGTGGAGTTCACCCCTCCACTTT. It encodes CASSSSGEWSSPLHF. The chain has TRBV5-4 and TRBJ1-6, with D maybe TRBD1 (6 bases). The CDR3 has 15 residues. The V and J ends lost 3 bases and 9 bases respectively, with 16 bases between them. Germline CDR1 and CDR2: SGHNT and YYREEE (reference sequence).

This clonotype showed up just once. This chain joins TRBV10-3 and TRBJ1-1, with 7 bases aligning to TRBD1. Trimming cost V 6 bases and J 3 bases; bases outside gene matches: 10. Germline CDR1 ENHRY, CDR2 SYGVKD. The CDR3 extends over 15 amino acids. CDR3 bases: TGTGCCATCAGCAAACGCCCTACAGGGGACACTGAAGCTTTCTTT. It specifies CAISKRPTGDTEAFF.